This T cell receptor beta chain was identified during a study of response to subunit inactivated influenza vaccine. TCRdb re-analysed the RT-PCR reads in MiXCR, keeping a single row per CDR3 protein. The sample yields 560,000 or so distinct CDR3 sequences, 6.5% to 8% seen once. This clonotype was recorded many times. V lost 0 bases and J lost 5, with 16 bases in between. The CDR3 consists of 16 residues. Germline loops: CDR1 MNHNS, CDR2 SASEGT. The chain recombines TRBV6-1 with TRBJ1-2, with a tentative D call TRBD1 (5 bases). Source: PBMCs from blood, taken about 23 months after vaccination. The sequence was obtained from a man between 50 and 69 years old who received an inactivated influenza vaccine. In DNA form, the CDR3 reads TGTGCCAGCAGTGAAGCGTGGGCGGGGCGCGATTATGGCTACACCTTC. This encodes CASSEAWAGRDYGYTF.